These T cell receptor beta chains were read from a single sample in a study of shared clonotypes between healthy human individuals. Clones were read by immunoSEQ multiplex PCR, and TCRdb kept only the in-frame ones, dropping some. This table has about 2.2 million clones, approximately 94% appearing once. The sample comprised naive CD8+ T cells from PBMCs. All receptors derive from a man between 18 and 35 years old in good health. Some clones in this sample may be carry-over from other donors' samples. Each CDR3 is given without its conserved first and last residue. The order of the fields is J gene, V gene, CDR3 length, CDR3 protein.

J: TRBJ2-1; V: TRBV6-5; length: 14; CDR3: ASSYSTGPSHNEQF
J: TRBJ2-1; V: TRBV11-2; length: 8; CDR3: ASSFDEQF
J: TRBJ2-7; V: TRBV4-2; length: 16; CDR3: ASSQGGFLAGVSYEQY
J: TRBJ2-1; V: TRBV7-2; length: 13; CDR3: ASSLGTSGKNEQF
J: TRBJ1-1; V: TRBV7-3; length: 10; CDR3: ASSSYRGEAF
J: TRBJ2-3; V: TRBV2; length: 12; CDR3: ASSLAGDQYTQY
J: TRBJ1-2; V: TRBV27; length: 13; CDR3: ASSLSRGGEGGYT
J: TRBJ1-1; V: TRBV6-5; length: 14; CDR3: ASSYSGVAMNTEAF
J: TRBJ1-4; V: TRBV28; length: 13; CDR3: ASSSERERREKLF
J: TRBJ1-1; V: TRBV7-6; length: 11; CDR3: ASSAGQNTEAF
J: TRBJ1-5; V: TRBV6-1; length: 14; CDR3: ASSDQWRGGNQPQH
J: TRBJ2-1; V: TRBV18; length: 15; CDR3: ASSPPGLAGVYNEQF
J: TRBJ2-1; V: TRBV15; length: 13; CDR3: ATTIMGLATDEQF
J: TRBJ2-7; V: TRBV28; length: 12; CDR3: ASSGDRVAYEQY
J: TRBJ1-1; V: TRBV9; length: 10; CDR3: ASSPRDVEAF
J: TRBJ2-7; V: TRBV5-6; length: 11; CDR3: ASSWDGHYEQY
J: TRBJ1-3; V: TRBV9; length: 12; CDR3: ASSAGGSGNTIY
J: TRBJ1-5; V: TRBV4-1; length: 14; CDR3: ASSQDWRDTYQPQH
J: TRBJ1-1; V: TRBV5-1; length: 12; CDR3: ASSPMTGNTEAF
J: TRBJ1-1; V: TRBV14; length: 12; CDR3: ASSQDGRNTEAF
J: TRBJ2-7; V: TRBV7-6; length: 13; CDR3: ASSARAGGVYEQY
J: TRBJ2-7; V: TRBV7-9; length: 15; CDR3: ASSSPGTSGNSYEQY
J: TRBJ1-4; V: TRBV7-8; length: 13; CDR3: ASSPLTGRDEKLF
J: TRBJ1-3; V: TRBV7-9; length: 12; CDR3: AARGGGSGNTIY
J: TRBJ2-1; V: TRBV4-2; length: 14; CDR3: ASSLHLAGGGDEQF
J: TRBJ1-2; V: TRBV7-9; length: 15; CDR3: ASSGRIRDSANYGYT
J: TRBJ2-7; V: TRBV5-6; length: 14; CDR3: ASSPEPAASSYEQY
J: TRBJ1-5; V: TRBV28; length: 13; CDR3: ASSFGRVSNQPQH